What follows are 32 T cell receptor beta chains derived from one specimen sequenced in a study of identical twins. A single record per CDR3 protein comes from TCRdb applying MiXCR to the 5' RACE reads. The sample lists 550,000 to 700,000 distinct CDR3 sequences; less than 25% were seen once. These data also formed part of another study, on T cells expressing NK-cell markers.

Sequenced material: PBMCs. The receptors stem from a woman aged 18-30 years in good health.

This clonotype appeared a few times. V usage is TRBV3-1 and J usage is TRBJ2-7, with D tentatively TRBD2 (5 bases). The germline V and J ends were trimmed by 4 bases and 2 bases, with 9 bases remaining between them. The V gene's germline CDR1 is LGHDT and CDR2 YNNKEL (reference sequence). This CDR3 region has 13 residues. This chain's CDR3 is CASSRGSPYEQYF. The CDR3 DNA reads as TGTGCCAGCAGCCGCGGGTCGCCCTACGAGCAGTACTTC.

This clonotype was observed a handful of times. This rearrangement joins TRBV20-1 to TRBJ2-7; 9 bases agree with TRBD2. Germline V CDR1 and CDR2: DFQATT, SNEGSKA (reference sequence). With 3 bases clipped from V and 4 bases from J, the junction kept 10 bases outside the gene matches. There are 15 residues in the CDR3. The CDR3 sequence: CSASFPLAGAYEQYF. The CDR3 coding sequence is TGCAGTGCTAGCTTCCCTTTAGCGGGAGCGTACGAGCAGTACTTC.

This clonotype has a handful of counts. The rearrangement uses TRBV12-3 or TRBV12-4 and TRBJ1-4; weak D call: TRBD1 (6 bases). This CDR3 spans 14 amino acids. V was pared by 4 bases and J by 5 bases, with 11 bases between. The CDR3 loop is CASSSGTSNEKLFF. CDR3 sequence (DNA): TGTGCCAGCAGTTCCGGGACATCAAATGAAAAACTGTTTTTT.

CDR3: CASSDKTRGTYNEQFF. The CDR3 region has the DNA TGTGCCAGCAGTGACAAAACCAGGGGAACCTACAATGAGCAGTTCTTC. The chain couples TRBV6-4 to TRBJ2-1; tentative D call: TRBD1 (6 bases). CDR1 is MRHNA, CDR2 SNTAGT, per germline. The length of the CDR3 is 16 residues. Trimming took 2 bases from V and 2 from J, leaving 13 bases between them.

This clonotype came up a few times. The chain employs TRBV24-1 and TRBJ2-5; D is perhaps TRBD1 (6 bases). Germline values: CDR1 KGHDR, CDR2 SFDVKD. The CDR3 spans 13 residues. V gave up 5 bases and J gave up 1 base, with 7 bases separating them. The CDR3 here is CATSGRGQETQYF. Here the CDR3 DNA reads TGTGCCACCAGTGGCAGGGGCCAAGAGACCCAGTACTTC.

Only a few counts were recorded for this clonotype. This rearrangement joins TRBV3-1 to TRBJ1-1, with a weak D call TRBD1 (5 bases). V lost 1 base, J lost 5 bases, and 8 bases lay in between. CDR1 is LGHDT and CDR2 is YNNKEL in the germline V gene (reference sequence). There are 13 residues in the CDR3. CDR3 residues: CASSQAGGTEAFF. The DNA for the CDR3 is TGTGCCAGCAGCCAAGCTGGGGGGACTGAAGCTTTCTTT.

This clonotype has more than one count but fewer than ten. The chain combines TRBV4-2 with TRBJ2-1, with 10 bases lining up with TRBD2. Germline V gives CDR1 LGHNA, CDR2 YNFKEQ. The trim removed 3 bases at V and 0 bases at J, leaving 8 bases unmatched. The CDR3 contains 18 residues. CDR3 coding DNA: TGTGCCAGCAGCCAGGATCGGACTAGCGGTAGCTCCTACAATGAGCAGTTCTTC. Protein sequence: CASSQDRTSGSSYNEQFF.

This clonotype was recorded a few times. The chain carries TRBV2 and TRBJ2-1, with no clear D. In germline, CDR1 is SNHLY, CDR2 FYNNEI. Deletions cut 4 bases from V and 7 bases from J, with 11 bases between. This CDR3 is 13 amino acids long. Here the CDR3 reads CASSVLLLNEQFF. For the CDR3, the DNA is TGTGCCAGCAGTGTTTTGTTGCTAAATGAGCAGTTCTTC.

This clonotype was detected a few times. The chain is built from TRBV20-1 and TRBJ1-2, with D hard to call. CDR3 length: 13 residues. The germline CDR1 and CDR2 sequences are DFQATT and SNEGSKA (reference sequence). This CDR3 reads CSPPPGANYGYTF. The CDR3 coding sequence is TGCAGCCCTCCCCCCGGGGCTAACTATGGCTACACCTTC.

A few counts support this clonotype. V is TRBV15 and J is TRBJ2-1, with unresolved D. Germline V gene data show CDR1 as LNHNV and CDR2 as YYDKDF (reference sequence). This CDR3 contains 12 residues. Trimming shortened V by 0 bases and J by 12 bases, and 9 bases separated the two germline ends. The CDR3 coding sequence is TGTGCCACCAGCAGAGAAGTTGGGTGGCAGTTCTTC. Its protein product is CATSREVGWQFF.

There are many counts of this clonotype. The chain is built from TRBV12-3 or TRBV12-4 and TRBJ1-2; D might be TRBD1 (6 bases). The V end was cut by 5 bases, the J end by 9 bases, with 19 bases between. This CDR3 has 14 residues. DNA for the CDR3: TGTGCCAGCAGTCCTTCACGGGGGGGGGCCAGCTACACCTTC. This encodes CASSPSRGGASYTF.

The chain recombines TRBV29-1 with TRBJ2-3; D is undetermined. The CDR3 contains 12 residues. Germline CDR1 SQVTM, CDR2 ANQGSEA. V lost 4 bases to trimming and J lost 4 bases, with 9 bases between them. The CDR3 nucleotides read TGCAGCGTTGTGGTAGCACCAGATACGCAGTATTTT. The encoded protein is CSVVVAPDTQYF.

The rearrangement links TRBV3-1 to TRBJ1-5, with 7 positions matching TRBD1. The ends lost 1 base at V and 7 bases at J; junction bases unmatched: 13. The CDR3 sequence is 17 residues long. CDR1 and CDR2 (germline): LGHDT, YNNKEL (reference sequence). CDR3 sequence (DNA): TGTGCCAGCAGCCAAGGGGGTTGGGGGACAGTCCGCCAGCCCCAGCATTTT. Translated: CASSQGGWGTVRQPQHF.

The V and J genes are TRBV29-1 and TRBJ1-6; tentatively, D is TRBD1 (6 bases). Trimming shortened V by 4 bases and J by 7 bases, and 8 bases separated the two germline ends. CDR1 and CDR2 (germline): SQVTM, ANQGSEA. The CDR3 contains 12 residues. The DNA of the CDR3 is TGCAGCGTTGGGACAGCAAATTCACCCCTCCACTTT. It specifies CSVGTANSPLHF.

The CDR3 DNA reads TGTGCCAGCAGCCAAAAAGGGCTAGCTGCCTACGAGCAGTACTTC. This codes for CASSQKGLAAYEQYF. The V and J genes are TRBV11-3 and TRBJ2-7; TRBD2 is a possible D gene (5 bases). The CDR3 totals 15 residues. In germline, CDR1 is SGHNT, CDR2 YENEEA. V lost 5 bases and J 2 bases, leaving 16 bases between the germline ends.

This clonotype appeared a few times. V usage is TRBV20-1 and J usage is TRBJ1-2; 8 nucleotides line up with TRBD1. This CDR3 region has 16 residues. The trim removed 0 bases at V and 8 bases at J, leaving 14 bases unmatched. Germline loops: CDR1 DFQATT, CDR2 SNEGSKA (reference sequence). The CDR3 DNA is TGCAGTGCTAGAGATCCGGAGCAGGGGGCCCCCTCGGGCTACACCTTC. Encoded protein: CSARDPEQGAPSGYTF.

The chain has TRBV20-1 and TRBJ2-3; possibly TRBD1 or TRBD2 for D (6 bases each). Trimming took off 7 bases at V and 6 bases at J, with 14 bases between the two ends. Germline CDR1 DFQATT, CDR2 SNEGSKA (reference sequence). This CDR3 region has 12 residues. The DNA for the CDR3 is TGCAGTGTTCGGGGGCAGAGGGATACGCAGTATTTT. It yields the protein CSVRGQRDTQYF.

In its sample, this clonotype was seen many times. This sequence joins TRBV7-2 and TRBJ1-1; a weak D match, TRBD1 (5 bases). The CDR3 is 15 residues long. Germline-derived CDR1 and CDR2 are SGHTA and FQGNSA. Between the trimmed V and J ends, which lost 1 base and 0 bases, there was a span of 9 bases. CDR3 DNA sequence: TGTGCCAGCAGCTTAGTGGCAGGGTTGAACACTGAAGCTTTCTTT. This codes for CASSLVAGLNTEAFF.

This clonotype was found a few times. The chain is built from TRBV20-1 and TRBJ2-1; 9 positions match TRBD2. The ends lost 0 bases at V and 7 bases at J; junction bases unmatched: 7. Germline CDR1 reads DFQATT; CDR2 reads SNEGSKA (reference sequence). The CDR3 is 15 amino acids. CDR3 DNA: TGCAGTGCTAGAGATCGGAGACTAGCGGTGAATGAGCAGTTCTTC. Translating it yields CSARDRRLAVNEQFF.

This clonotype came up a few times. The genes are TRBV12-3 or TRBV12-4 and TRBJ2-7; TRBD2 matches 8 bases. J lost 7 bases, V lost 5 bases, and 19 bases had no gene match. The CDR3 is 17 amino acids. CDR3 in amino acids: CASSPAPGTRSPREQYF. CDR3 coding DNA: TGTGCCAGCAGTCCAGCCCCCGGGACTAGATCCCCTCGAGAGCAGTACTTC.

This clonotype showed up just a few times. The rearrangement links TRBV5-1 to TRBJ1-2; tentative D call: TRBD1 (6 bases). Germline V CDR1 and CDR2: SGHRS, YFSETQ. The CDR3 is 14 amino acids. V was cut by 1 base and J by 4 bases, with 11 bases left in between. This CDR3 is CASSLSEGGYGYTF. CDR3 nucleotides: TGCGCCAGCAGCTTGAGCGAAGGGGGCTATGGCTACACCTTC. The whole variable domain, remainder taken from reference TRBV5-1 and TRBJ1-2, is KAGVTQTPRYLIKTRGQQVTLSCSPISGHRSVSWYQQTPGQGLQFLFEYFSETQRNKGNFPGRFSGRQFSNSRSEMNVSTLELGDSALYLCASSLSEGGYGYTFGSGTRLTVV.

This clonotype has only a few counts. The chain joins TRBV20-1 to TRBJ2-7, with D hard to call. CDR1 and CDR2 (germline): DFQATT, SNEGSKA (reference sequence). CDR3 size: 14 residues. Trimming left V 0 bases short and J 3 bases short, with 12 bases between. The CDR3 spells CSARDLSSSYEQYF. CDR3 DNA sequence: TGCAGTGCTAGAGACCTCTCGTCCAGCTACGAGCAGTACTTC.

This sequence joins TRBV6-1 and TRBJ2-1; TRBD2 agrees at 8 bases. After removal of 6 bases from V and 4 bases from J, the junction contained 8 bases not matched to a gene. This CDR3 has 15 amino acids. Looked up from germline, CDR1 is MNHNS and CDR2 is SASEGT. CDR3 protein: CASSTRGLEYNEQFF. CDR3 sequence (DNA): TGTGCCAGCAGCACCCGGGGACTAGAATACAATGAGCAGTTCTTC.

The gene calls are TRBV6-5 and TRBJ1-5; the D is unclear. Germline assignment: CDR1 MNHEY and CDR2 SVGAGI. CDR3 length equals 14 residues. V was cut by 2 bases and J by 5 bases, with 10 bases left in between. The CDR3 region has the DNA TGTGCCAGCAGTTACCTCTCCTGGGATCAGCCCCAGCATTTT. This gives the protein CASSYLSWDQPQHF.

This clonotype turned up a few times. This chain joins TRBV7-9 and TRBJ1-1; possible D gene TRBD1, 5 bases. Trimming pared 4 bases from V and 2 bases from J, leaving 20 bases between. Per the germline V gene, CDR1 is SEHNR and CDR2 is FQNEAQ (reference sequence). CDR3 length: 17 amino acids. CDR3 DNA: TGTGCCAGCAGCTATTCAGGGACGGTAGGCCTCAACACTGAAGCTTTCTTT. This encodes CASSYSGTVGLNTEAFF.

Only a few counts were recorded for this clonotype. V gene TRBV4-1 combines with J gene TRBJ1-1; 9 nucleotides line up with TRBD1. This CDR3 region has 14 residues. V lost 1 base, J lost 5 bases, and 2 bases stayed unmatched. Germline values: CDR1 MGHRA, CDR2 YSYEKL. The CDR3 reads CASSQGDRATEAFF. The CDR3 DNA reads TGCGCCAGCAGCCAAGGGGACAGGGCGACTGAAGCTTTCTTT.

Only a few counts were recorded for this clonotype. The CDR3 sequence is CASSSQGSGTGELFF. For the CDR3, the DNA is TGTGCCAGCAGTTCACAGGGGAGTGGGACCGGGGAGCTGTTTTTT. The chain links TRBV28 to TRBJ2-2; 7 nucleotides line up with TRBD1. The CDR3 contains 15 residues. CDR1 and CDR2 (germline): MDHEN, SYDVKM. J was trimmed by 5 bases and V by 4 bases; bases with no gene match: 7.

The CDR3 loop is CSVEIQTQYF. CDR3 sequence (DNA): TGCAGCGTTGAAATCCAGACCCAGTACTTC. The gene calls are TRBV29-1 and TRBJ2-5; D is uncertain. The CDR3 runs 10 residues. CDR1 and CDR2 (germline): SQVTM, ANQGSEA. V dropped 2 bases and J dropped 6 bases, with 4 bases sitting between them. The whole variable domain, remainder taken from reference TRBV29-1 and TRBJ2-5, is SAVISQKPSRDICQRGTSLTIQCQVDSQVTMMFWYRQQPGQSLTLIATANQGSEATYESGFVIDKFPISRPNLTFSTLTVSNMSPEDSSIYLCSVEIQTQYFGPGTRLLVL.

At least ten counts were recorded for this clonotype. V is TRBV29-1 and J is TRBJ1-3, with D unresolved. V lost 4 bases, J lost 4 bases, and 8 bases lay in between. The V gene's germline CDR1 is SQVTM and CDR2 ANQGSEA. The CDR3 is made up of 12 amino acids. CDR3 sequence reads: CSVGTSGNTIYF. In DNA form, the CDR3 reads TGCAGCGTTGGGACCTCAGGAAACACCATATATTTT.

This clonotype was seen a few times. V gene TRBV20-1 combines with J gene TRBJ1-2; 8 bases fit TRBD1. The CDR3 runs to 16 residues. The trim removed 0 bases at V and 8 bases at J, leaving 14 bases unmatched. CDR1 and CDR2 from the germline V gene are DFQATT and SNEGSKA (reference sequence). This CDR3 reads CSARDRRQGSSQGYTF. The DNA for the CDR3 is TGCAGTGCTAGAGATCGAAGACAGGGGTCAAGTCAAGGCTACACCTTC.

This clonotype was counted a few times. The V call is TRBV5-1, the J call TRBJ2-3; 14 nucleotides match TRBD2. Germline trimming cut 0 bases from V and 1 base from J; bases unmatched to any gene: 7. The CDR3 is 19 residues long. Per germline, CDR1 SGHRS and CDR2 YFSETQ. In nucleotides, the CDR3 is TGCGCCAGCAGCTTGGCCGGGACTAGCGGGAGCCGGGGCACAGATACGCAGTATTTT. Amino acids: CASSLAGTSGSRGTDTQYF.

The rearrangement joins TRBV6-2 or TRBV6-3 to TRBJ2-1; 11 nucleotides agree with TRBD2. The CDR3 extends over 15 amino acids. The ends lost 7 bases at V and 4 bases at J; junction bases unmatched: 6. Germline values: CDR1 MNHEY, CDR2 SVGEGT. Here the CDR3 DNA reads TGTGCCAGCACCTCAACTAGCGGGGGATACAATGAGCAGTTCTTC. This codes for CASTSTSGGYNEQFF.